What follows are 29 T cell receptor beta chains derived from one specimen sequenced in a study of T cell responses to AZD1222 COVID-19 vaccine. Assay used: immunoSEQ multiplex PCR; TCRdb lists only in-frame clones, some missing. Here the sample spans approximately 200,000 clones, approximately 94% being singletons. The sample was peripheral blood, taken 28 days after the second dose of the MenACWY control vaccine. Source of these receptors: an adult who received the MenACWY meningococcal vaccine as a control.

The V call is TRBV28, the J call TRBJ1-2; D is ambiguous. The V end lost 6 bases, the J end lost 4 bases, and 3 bases lay between the germline ends. This CDR3 contains 10 residues. Germline lookup yields CDR1 MDHEN and CDR2 SYDVKM. The CDR3 here is CASSPYGYTF. The CDR3 nucleotides read TGTGCCAGCAGCCCCTATGGCTACACCTTC.

V and J are TRBV2 and TRBJ1-5; weak D call: TRBD1 (5 bases). Germline V gives CDR1 SNHLY, CDR2 FYNNEI. The CDR3 is 15 amino acids. Trimming took 9 bases from V and 0 from J, leaving 15 bases between them. In nucleotides, the CDR3 is TGTGCCAGTAATCATCAGGGCCGTAGCAATCAGCCCCAGCATTTT. Translated: CASNHQGRSNQPQHF. The full variable domain, completed using reference TRBV2 and TRBJ1-5, is EPEVTQTPSHQVTQMGQEVILRCVPISNHLYFYWYRQILGQKVEFLVSFYNNEISEKSEIFDDQFSVERPDGSNFTLKIRSTKLEDSAMYFCASNHQGRSNQPQHFGDGTRLSIL.

The V gene is TRBV5-1, the J gene TRBJ2-2; the match to TRBD1 covers 9 bases. This CDR3 is built from 15 residues. CDR1 is SGHRS and CDR2 is YFSETQ in the germline V gene. The trim removed 4 bases at V and 5 bases at J, leaving 6 bases unmatched. The CDR3 DNA reads TGCGCCAGCAGCCCGGGGGACAGGGTGACCGGGGAGCTGTTTTTT. As protein: CASSPGDRVTGELFF.

DNA for the CDR3: TGCAGCGTTCCGTCCCCCGACAGCTACGAGCAGTACTTC. It encodes CSVPSPDSYEQYF. The rearrangement joins TRBV29-1 to TRBJ2-7; the D gene is possibly TRBD1 (5 bases). From germline, CDR1 is SQVTM and CDR2 ANQGSEA. This CDR3 comprises 13 residues. Trimming took off 5 bases at V and 3 bases at J, with 14 bases between the two ends.

The chain joins TRBV9 to TRBJ2-5; TRBD2 aligns across 9 bases. Per the germline V gene, CDR1 is SGDLS and CDR2 is YYNGEE. This CDR3 region has 16 residues. V shed 0 bases and J 0 bases; nucleotides not matched to a gene: 3. The CDR3 here is CASSVASGTYQETQYF. The DNA for the CDR3 is TGTGCCAGCAGCGTAGCTAGCGGGACGTACCAAGAGACCCAGTACTTC.

The chain carries TRBV28 and TRBJ1-5; tentatively, D is TRBD1 (5 bases). Trimming removed 8 bases at V and 1 base at J, with 12 bases between. This CDR3 contains 14 residues. The germline V gene has CDR1 MDHEN and CDR2 SYDVKM. This CDR3 is CASSRRGSNQPQHF. The CDR3 DNA reads TGTGCCAGCTCCCGACGGGGGAGCAATCAGCCCCAGCATTTT.

J is TRBJ1-6 and V is TRBV6-5, with D perhaps matching TRBD1 (5 bases). Trimming removed 3 bases at V and 15 bases at J, with 24 bases between. Germline V gene sequence: CDR1 MNHEY, CDR2 SVGAGI. CDR3 size: 16 residues. CDR3 sequence (DNA): TGTGCCAGCAGTTATTCTATCGGGACGGAAAAACGGGGCCTCCACTTT. It is translated as CASSYSIGTEKRGLHF.

This chain connects TRBV5-1 to TRBJ2-2; 7 bases map to TRBD1. V shed 4 bases and J 5 bases; nucleotides not matched to a gene: 2. Looked up from germline, CDR1 is SGHRS and CDR2 is YFSETQ. CDR3 length: 13 residues. This chain's CDR3 is CASSPGGTGELFF. DNA for the CDR3: TGCGCCAGCAGCCCAGGGGGAACCGGGGAGCTGTTTTTT.

The gene calls are TRBV19 and TRBJ2-1; TRBD1 aligns across 9 bases. Trimming removed 6 bases from V and 9 bases from J; junction bases left unmatched: 9. This CDR3 comprises 14 residues. The V gene's germline CDR1 is LNHDA and CDR2 SQIVND (reference sequence). CDR3 nucleotides: TGTGCCAGTAGCTCCGGGACAGGGTTAGTTGAGCAGTTCTTC. Encoded protein: CASSSGTGLVEQFF. Looking up the rest from reference TRBV19 and TRBJ2-1 gives the full variable domain: DGGITQSPKYLFRKEGQNVTLSCEQNLNHDAMYWYRQDPGQGLRLIYYSQIVNDFQKGDIAEGYSVSREKKESFPLTVTSAQKNPTAFYLCASSSGTGLVEQFFGPGTRLTVL.

This chain connects TRBV3-1 (or the pseudogene TRBV3-2) to TRBJ2-1, with TRBD2 matching over 8 bases. CDR1 is LGHDT and CDR2 is YNNKEL in the germline V gene (reference sequence). J was trimmed by 15 bases and V by 4 bases; bases with no gene match: 11. CDR3 length equals 13 residues. The chain's CDR3 is CASSLGLGGALFF. In nucleotides, the CDR3 is TGTGCCAGCAGCCTGGGACTAGGAGGGGCTCTGTTCTTC.

V is TRBV18 and J is TRBJ2-5, with 9 bases matching TRBD1. The CDR3 totals 14 residues. Trimming at V came to 6 bases and at J to 2 bases, leaving 4 bases not matched to a gene. Germline values: CDR1 KGHSH, CDR2 LQKENI. DNA for the CDR3: TGTGCCAGCTCCCGAGACAGGGGGCAAGAGACCCAGTACTTC. It specifies CASSRDRGQETQYF.

The CDR3 sequence is CASSYGQGQETQYF. The CDR3 DNA is TGCGCCAGCAGCTATGGACAGGGCCAAGAGACCCAGTACTTC. This chain joins TRBV5-1 and TRBJ2-5; 8 bases match TRBD1. The CDR3 contains 14 residues. The germline gives CDR1 SGHRS, CDR2 YFSETQ. V lost 3 bases, J lost 1 base, and 2 bases stayed unmatched.

The rearrangement joins TRBV9 to TRBJ1-4; 8 bases agree with TRBD1. CDR3 length equals 15 residues. Germline trimming cut 4 bases from V and 7 bases from J; bases unmatched to any gene: 9. CDR1 and CDR2 (germline): SGDLS, YYNGEE. The CDR3 region has the DNA TGTGCCAGCAGCACCCGGACAGGGAGGAGTGAAAAACTGTTTTTT. Protein product: CASSTRTGRSEKLFF. Full variable domain (missing parts from reference TRBV9 and TRBJ1-4): DSGVTQTPKHLITATGQRVTLRCSPRSGDLSVYWYQQSLDQGLQFLIQYYNGEERAKGNILERFSAQQFPDLHSELNLSSLELGDSALYFCASSTRTGRSEKLFFGSGTQLSVL.

This rearrangement joins TRBV28 to TRBJ2-3, with D possibly being TRBD2 (6 bases). Germline assignment: CDR1 MDHEN and CDR2 SYDVKM. The V gene lost 11 bases and the J gene lost 0 bases, with 12 bases spanning the gap. The CDR3 is made up of 13 amino acids. The CDR3: CASGGGSTDTQYF. CDR3 DNA sequence: TGTGCCTCTGGCGGAGGGAGCACAGATACGCAGTATTTT.

This chain uses TRBV28 with TRBJ2-1; 8 positions match TRBD1. V lost 3 bases to trimming and J lost 8 bases; unmatched junction nucleotides: 9. CDR1 and CDR2 from the germline V gene are MDHEN and SYDVKM. The CDR3 runs to 15 residues. Here the CDR3 reads CASSFGRGLLYEQFF. DNA of the CDR3: TGTGCCAGCAGTTTTGGCAGGGGGCTTCTTTATGAGCAGTTCTTC.

The V call is TRBV3-1 (or the pseudogene TRBV3-2), the J call TRBJ1-1; D gene ambiguous. The CDR3 consists of 15 residues. V lost 4 bases and J lost 1, with 13 bases in between. Germline lookup yields CDR1 LGHDT and CDR2 YNNKEL (reference sequence). The CDR3 nucleotides are TGTGCCAGCAGCCCGAGTGAGCGGAAGAACACTGAAGCTTTCTTT. It yields the protein CASSPSERKNTEAFF.

V usage is TRBV10-2 and J usage is TRBJ2-7; D may be TRBD1 or TRBD2 (5 bases each). V was cut by 0 bases and J by 2 bases, with 11 bases left in between. Germline CDR1 and CDR2: WSHSY and SAAADI. The CDR3 extends over 15 amino acids. Here the CDR3 reads CASSESGTAPYEQYF. The CDR3 nucleotides are TGCGCCAGCAGTGAGTCCGGGACCGCACCCTACGAGCAGTACTTC.

This chain connects TRBV14 to TRBJ1-1; D not resolved. The CDR3 runs to 13 residues. The ends were cut back, 4 bases at V and 0 bases at J, with 6 bases in the middle. Per the germline V gene, CDR1 is SGHDN and CDR2 is FVKESK. The CDR3 nucleotides read TGTGCCAGCAGCCCCCTCTTGAACACTGAAGCTTTCTTT. Protein sequence: CASSPLLNTEAFF.

Notes on this clone: One end of the junction does not line up with germline, which may come from a read error. The CDR3 nucleotides read TGTGCCAGCAGCCTAGGGAACACTGAAGCTTTCTTT. Translating it yields CASSLGNTEAFF. The chain carries TRBV13 and TRBJ1-1; D is ambiguous. CDR3 length: 12 amino acids. Germline V gives CDR1 PRHDT, CDR2 FYEKMQ (reference sequence).

This chain links TRBV6-6 with TRBJ1-1; D is ambiguous. V was pared by 6 bases and J by 4 bases, with 12 bases between. Germline lookup yields CDR1 MNHNY and CDR2 SVGAGI (reference sequence). This CDR3 is 13 amino acids long. The CDR3 DNA sequence: TGTGCCAGCAGCATGGCCCTGGGCACTGAAGCTTTCTTT. Its translation is CASSMALGTEAFF.

The chain combines TRBV9 with TRBJ1-3, with D unclear. Trimming took 3 bases from V and 1 from J, leaving 5 bases between them. Per the germline V gene, CDR1 is SGDLS and CDR2 is YYNGEE. The CDR3 consists of 13 residues. Here the CDR3 reads CASSGASGNTIYF. In nucleotides, the CDR3 is TGTGCCAGCAGCGGGGCGTCTGGAAACACCATATATTTT.

V is TRBV5-8 and J is TRBJ2-3, with TRBD1 matching 8 bases. Germline V gene lookup returns CDR1 SGHTS and CDR2 YDEGEE. J was trimmed by 4 bases and V by 4 bases; bases with no gene match: 11. The CDR3 length is 16 residues. The CDR3 protein is CASSRQGSRIPDTQYF. The CDR3 DNA reads TGTGCCAGCAGCCGACAGGGGTCAAGAATCCCAGATACGCAGTATTTT.

The chain links TRBV2 to TRBJ1-1, with D perhaps TRBD1 (6 bases). V was cut by 6 bases and J by 3 bases, with 20 bases left in between. This CDR3 spans 16 amino acids. Per the germline V gene, CDR1 is SNHLY and CDR2 is FYNNEI. The CDR3 region is CASRAPGTTSHTEAFF. The CDR3 DNA follows: TGTGCCAGCAGAGCCCCAGGGACAACATCGCACACTGAAGCTTTCTTT.

The rearrangement uses TRBV12-3 or TRBV12-4 and TRBJ2-7; TRBD1 matches 7 bases. The CDR3 is made up of 12 amino acids. Germline trimming cut 5 bases from V and 7 bases from J; bases unmatched to any gene: 5. DNA for the CDR3: TGTGCCAGCAGTCAGGCAGGGGGTGAGCAGTACTTC. Encoded protein: CASSQAGGEQYF.

The chain has TRBV9 and TRBJ2-7; 9 nucleotides align to TRBD2. Germline-derived CDR1 and CDR2 are SGDLS and YYNGEE. V lost 4 bases to trimming and J lost 2 bases; unmatched junction nucleotides: 10. CDR3 length: 16 amino acids. CDR3 sequence: CASSPRGSGGTYEQYF. In DNA, the CDR3 is TGTGCCAGCAGCCCGAGGGGCAGCGGGGGGACCTACGAGCAGTACTTC.

The rearrangement joins TRBV15 to TRBJ1-5, with D perhaps matching TRBD1 (5 bases). The V gene's germline CDR1 is LNHNV and CDR2 YYDKDF (reference sequence). This CDR3 comprises 14 residues. V lost 3 bases to trimming and J lost 4 bases, with 10 bases between them. The CDR3 region is CATSSGGSNQPQHF. Written as DNA, the CDR3 is TGTGCCACCAGCAGTGGGGGTTCTAATCAGCCCCAGCATTTT.

The V call is TRBV9, the J call TRBJ2-1; perhaps TRBD2 as D (5 bases). CDR3 length: 15 residues. Trimming removed 0 bases from V and 2 bases from J, with 9 bases in between. The V gene's germline CDR1 is SGDLS and CDR2 YYNGEE. CDR3: CASSVAGGPYNEQFF. DNA for the CDR3: TGTGCCAGCAGCGTAGCTGGAGGCCCCTACAATGAGCAGTTCTTC.

CDR3 sequence: CASSLQRNTEAFF. CDR3 nucleotide sequence: TGTGCCAGCAGTTTACAAAGAAACACTGAAGCTTTCTTT. The genes are TRBV27 and TRBJ1-1; no reliable D call. From germline, CDR1 is MNHEY and CDR2 SMNVEV (reference sequence). The CDR3 covers 13 residues. With 2 bases removed from V and 2 bases from J, the gap between germline ends came to 6 bases.

This chain uses TRBV6-6 with TRBJ1-1; D unclear. The length of the CDR3 is 11 residues. Trimming took 7 bases from V and 11 from J, leaving 14 bases between them. The germline V gene encodes CDR1 MNHNY and CDR2 SVGAGI (reference sequence). CDR3 amino acids: CASIGNKDAFF. Here the CDR3 DNA reads TGTGCCAGCATCGGGAACAAGGACGCTTTCTTT.